This T cell receptor beta chain was documented in a study of OX40 agonist ivuxolimab in advanced cancers. Study information: Partial responses were achieved by three patients, of whom one had hepatocellular carcinoma and two had cutaneous melanoma. Points from the study as a whole: At 0.1-3.0 mg/kg, partial responders had clonal expansion among the lowest observed. Both blood CD4+ and CD8+ T cells showed clonal growth by week 6 at 0.1 to 3.0 mg/kg.

The assay was immunoSEQ multiplex PCR, and TCRdb's table has in-frame clones only and misses some. Of roughly 60,000 clones in the sample, less than 95% were seen once. Autoimmune disease history or systemic immunosuppression led to patient exclusion. Germline-derived CDR1 and CDR2 are LNHDA and SQIVND (reference sequence). CDR3 size: 15 residues. V lost 7 bases, J lost 9 bases, and 11 bases stayed unmatched. This clone has just a few counts. Its antigen is still unknown. The sample in question was CD4+ or CD8+ T cells sorted from blood, obtained in a trial of the OX40 agonist ivuxolimab. The V and J genes are TRBV19 and TRBJ2-1; 11 bases agree with TRBD2. This TCR derives from an adult with an advanced solid tumor such as melanoma, head and neck, liver or kidney cancer. CDR3 region: CASTISSGRAIEQFF. The CDR3, as DNA: TGTGCCAGTACCATCAGTAGCGGGAGGGCCATTGAGCAGTTCTTC.